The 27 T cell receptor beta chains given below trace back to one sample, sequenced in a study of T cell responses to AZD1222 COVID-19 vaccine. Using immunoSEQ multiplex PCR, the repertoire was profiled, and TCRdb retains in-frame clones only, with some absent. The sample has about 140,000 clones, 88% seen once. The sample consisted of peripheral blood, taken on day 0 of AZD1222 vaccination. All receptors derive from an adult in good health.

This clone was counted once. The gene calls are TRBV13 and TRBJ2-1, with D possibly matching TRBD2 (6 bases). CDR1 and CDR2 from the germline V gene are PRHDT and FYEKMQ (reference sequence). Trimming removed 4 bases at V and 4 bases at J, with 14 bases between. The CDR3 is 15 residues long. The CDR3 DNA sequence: TGTGCCAGCAGCTATGACTCCAGCGGGTACAATGAGCAGTTCTTC. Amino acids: CASSYDSSGYNEQFF.

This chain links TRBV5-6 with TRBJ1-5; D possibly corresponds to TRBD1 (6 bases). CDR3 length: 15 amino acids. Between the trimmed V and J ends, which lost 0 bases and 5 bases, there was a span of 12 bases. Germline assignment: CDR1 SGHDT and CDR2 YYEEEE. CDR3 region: CASSLGRDTYQPQHF. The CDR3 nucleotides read TGTGCCAGCAGCTTGGGCCGGGACACTTATCAGCCCCAGCATTTT.

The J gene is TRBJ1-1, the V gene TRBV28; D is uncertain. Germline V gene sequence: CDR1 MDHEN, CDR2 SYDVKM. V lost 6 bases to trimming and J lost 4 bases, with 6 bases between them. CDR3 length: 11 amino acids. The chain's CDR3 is CASSPSTEAFF. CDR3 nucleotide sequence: TGTGCCAGCAGCCCGAGCACTGAAGCTTTCTTT.

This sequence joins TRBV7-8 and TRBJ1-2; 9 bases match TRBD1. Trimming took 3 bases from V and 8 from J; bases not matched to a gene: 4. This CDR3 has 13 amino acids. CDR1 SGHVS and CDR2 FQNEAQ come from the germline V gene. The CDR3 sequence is CASSFTGGLGYTF. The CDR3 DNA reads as TGTGCCAGCAGCTTTACAGGGGGCTTGGGCTACACCTTC.

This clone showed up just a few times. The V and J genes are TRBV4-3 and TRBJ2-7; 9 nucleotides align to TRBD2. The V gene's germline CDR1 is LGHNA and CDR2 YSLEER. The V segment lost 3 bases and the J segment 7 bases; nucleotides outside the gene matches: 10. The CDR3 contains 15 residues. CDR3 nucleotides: TGCGCCAGCAGCCAGCGGGAGGGCCGGATAGGAGAGCAGTACTTC. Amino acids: CASSQREGRIGEQYF.

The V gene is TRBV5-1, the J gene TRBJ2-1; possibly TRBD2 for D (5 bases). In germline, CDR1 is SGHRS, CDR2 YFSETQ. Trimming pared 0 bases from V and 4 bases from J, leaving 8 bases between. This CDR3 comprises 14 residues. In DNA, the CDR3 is TGCGCCAGCAGCTTGGAGCGGTTTTACAATGAGCAGTTCTTC. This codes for CASSLERFYNEQFF.

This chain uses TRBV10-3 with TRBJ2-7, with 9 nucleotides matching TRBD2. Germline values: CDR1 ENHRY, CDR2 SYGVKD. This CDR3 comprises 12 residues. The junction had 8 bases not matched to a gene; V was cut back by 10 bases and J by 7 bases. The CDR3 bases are TGTGCCACCCGGCGCAGCGGGGGGGAGCAGTACTTC. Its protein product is CATRRSGGEQYF.

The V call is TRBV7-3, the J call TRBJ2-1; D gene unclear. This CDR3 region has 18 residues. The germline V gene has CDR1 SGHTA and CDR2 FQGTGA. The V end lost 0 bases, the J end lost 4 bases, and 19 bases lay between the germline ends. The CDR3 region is CASSLTMAISFFYNEQFF. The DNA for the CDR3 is TGTGCCAGCAGCTTAACAATGGCTATCTCGTTCTTTTACAATGAGCAGTTCTTC.

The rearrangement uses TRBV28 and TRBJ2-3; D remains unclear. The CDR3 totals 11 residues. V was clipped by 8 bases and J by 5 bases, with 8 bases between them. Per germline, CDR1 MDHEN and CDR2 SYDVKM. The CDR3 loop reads CASPPEDTQYF. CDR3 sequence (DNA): TGTGCCAGCCCCCCTGAAGATACGCAGTATTTT. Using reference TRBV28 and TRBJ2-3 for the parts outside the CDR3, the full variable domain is DVKVTQSSRYLVKRTGEKVFLECVQDMDHENMFWYRQDPGLGLRLIYFSYDVKMKEKGDIPEGYSVSREKKERFSLILESASTNQTSMYLCASPPEDTQYFGPGTRLTVL.

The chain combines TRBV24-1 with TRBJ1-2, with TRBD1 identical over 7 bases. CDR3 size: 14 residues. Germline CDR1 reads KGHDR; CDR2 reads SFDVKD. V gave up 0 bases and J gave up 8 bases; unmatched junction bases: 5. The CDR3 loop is CATSDLRGPGGYTF. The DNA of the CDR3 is TGTGCCACCAGTGATTTGAGGGGGCCTGGGGGCTACACCTTC.

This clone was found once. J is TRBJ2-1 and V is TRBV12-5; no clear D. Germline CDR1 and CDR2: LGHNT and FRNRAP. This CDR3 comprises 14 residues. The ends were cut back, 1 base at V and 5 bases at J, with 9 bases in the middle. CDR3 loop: CASGLGYGHNEQFF. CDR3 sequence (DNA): TGTGCTAGTGGTTTGGGCTATGGCCACAATGAGCAGTTCTTC. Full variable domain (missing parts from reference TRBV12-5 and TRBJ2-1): DARVTQTPRHKVTEMGQEVTMRCQPILGHNTVFWYRQTMMQGLELLAYFRNRAPLDDSGMPKDRFSAEMPDATLATLKIQPSEPRDSAVYFCASGLGYGHNEQFFGPGTRLTVL.

The CDR3 sequence is CASSSGRDSPLHF. CDR3 sequence (DNA): TGTGCCAGCAGCTCGGGGCGTGATTCACCCCTCCACTTT. J is TRBJ1-6 and V is TRBV5-8; weak D call: TRBD1 (5 bases). Per the germline V gene, CDR1 is SGHTS and CDR2 is YDEGEE. The V gene lost 3 bases and the J gene lost 8 bases, with 9 bases spanning the gap. This CDR3 spans 13 amino acids.

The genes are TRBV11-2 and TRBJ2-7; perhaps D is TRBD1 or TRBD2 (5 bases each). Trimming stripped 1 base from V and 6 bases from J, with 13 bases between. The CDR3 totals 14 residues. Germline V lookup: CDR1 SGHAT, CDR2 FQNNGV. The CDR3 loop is CASSLGGSALEQYF. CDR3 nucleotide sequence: TGTGCCAGCAGCTTAGGGGGGAGCGCCCTCGAGCAGTACTTC.

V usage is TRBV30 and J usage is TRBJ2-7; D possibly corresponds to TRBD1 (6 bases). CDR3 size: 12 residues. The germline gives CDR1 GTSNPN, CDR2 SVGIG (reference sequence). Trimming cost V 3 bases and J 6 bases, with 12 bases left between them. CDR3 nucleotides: TGTGCCTGGAGCCACAGGGTTGGCGAGCAGTACTTC. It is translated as CAWSHRVGEQYF.

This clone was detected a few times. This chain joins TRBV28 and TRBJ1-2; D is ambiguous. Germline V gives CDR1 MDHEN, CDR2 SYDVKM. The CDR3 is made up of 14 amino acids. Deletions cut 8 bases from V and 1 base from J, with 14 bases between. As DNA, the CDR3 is TGTGCCAGCGGTCGACATCTAGATAACTATGGCTACACCTTC. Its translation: CASGRHLDNYGYTF.

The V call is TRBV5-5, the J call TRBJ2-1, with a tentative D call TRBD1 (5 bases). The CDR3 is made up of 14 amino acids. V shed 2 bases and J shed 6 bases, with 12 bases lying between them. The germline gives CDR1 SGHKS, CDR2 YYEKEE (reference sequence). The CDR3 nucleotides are TGTGCCAGCAGCTTCACCCAGGGCGGCAATGAGCAGTTCTTC. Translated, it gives CASSFTQGGNEQFF.

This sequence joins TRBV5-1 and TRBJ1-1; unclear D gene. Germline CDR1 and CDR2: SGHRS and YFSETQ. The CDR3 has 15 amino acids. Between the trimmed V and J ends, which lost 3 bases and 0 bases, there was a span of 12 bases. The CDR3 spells CASSSPSGLNTEAFF. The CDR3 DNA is TGCGCCAGCAGCTCTCCCAGCGGGCTGAACACTGAAGCTTTCTTT.

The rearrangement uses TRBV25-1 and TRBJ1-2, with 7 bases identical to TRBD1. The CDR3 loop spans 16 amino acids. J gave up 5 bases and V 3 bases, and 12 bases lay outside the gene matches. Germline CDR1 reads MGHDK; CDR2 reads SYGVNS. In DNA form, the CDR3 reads TGTGCCAGCAGTGAGGATCAGGGGGGTCTTTCTTATGGCTACACCTTC. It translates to CASSEDQGGLSYGYTF.

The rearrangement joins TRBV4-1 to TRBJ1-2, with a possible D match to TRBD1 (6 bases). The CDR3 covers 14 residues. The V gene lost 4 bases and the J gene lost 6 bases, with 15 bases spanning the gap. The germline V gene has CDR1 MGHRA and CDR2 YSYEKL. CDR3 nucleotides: TGCGCCAGCAGCCCCACAGGGTTGGACGATGGCTACACCTTC. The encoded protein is CASSPTGLDDGYTF.

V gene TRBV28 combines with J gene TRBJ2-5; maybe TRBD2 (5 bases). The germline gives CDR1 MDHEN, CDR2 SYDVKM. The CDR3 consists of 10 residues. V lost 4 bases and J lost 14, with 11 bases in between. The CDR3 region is CASSSARLYF. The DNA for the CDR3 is TGTGCCAGCAGTTCAGCCAGACTATACTTC.

The CDR3 region has the DNA TGTGCCAGCAGTTACTCCGGGACAGGGATCGGTGAAAAACTGTTTTTT. Its protein product is CASSYSGTGIGEKLFF. The V gene is TRBV6-2 or TRBV6-3, the J gene TRBJ1-4; TRBD1 aligns across 9 bases. After removal of 0 bases from V and 7 bases from J, the junction contained 6 bases not matched to a gene. The CDR3 spans 16 residues. Germline V gives CDR1 MNHEY, CDR2 SVGEGT.

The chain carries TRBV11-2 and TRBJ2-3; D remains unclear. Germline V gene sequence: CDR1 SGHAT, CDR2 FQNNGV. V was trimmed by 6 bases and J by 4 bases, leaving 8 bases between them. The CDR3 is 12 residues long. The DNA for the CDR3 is TGTGCCAGCAGTCTCCATTCAGATACGCAGTATTTT. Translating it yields CASSLHSDTQYF.

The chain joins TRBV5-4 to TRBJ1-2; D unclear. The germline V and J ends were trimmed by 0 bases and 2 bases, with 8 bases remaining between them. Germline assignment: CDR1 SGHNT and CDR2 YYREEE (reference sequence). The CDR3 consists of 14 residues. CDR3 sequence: CASSLEAANYGYTF. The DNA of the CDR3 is TGTGCCAGCAGCTTGGAGGCGGCCAACTATGGCTACACCTTC.

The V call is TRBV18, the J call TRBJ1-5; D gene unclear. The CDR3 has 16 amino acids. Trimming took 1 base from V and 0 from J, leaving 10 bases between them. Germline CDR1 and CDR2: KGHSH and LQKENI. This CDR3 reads CASSPLGPLSNQPQHF. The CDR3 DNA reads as TGTGCCAGCTCACCACTCGGGCCTCTTAGCAATCAGCCCCAGCATTTT.

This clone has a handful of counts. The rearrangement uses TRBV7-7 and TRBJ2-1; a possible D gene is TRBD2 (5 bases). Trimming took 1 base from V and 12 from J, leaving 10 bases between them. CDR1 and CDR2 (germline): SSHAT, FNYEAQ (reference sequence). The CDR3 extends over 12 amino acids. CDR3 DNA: TGTGCCAGCAGCTTAGGGAGGACCGCGCAGTTCTTC. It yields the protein CASSLGRTAQFF.

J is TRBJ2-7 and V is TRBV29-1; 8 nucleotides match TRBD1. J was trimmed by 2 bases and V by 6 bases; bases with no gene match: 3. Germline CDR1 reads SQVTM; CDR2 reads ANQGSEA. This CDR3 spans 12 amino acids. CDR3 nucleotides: TGCAGCGTGGAGACAGGGGCCTACGAGCAGTACTTC. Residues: CSVETGAYEQYF.

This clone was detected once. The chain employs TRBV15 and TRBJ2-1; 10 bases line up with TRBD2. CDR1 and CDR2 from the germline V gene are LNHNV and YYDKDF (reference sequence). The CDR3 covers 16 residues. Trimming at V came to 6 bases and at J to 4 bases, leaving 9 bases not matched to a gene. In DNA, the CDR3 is TGTGCCACCAGGAACATAGCGGGAGGCAAGTACAATGAGCAGTTCTTC. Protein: CATRNIAGGKYNEQFF.